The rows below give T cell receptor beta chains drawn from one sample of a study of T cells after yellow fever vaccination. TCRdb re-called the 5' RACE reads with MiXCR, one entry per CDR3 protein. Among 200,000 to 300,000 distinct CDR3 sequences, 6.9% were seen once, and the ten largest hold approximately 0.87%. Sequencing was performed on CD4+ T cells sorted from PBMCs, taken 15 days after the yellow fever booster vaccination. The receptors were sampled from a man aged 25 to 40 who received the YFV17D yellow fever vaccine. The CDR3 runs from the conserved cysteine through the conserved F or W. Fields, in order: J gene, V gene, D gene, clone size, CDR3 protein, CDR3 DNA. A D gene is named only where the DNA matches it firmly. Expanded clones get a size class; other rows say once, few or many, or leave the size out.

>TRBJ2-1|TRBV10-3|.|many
CAKTRRVRAPFF
TGTGCCAAAACCCGACGCGTGAGGGCCCCGTTCTTC
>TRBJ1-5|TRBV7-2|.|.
CASREVTSNQPQHF
TGTGCCAGCAGGGAAGTAACTAGCAATCAGCCCCAGCATTTT
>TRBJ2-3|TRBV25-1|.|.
CASSPGLPSDTQYF
TGTGCCAGCAGCCCCGGGCTTCCCTCCGATACGCAGTATTTT
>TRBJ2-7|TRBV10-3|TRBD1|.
CAISEGQGAGREQYF
TGTGCCATCAGTGAGGGACAGGGGGCAGGGCGGGAGCAGTACTTC
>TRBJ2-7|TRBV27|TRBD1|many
CASSTGALIYEQYF
TGTGCCAGCAGTACAGGGGCACTAATCTACGAGCAGTACTTC
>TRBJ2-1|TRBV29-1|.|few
CSVDGADHYNEQFF
TGCAGCGTTGATGGCGCGGACCACTACAATGAGCAGTTCTTC
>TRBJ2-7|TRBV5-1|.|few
CASRKRGTPDSYEQYF
TGCGCCAGCAGAAAGAGAGGGACTCCCGACTCCTACGAGCAGTACTTC
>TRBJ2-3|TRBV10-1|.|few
CASSESSDHTQYF
TGCGCCAGCAGTGAGTCTAGCGACCATACGCAGTATTTT
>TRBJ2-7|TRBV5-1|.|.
CASSFGGENYEQYF
TGCGCCAGCAGCTTCGGCGGGGAAAACTACGAGCAGTACTTC
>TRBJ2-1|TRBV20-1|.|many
CSASILSGAGPKNEQFF
TGCAGTGCTAGTATATTATCAGGGGCGGGACCCAAAAATGAGCAGTTCTTC